These 32 T cell receptor beta chains came from one sample sequenced in a study of shared clonotypes between healthy human individuals. Using immunoSEQ multiplex PCR, the repertoire was profiled, and TCRdb retains in-frame clones only, with some absent. In the table there are approximately 940,000 clones, approximately 80% of which are singletons. Sequenced material: memory CD4+ T cells sorted from blood. Specified subset: CD45RA-negative fraction. Receptors originate from a man in his late teens or twenties in good health.

The chain recombines TRBV10-3 with TRBJ2-6; D may correspond to TRBD1 or TRBD2 (5 bases each). The CDR3 has 17 amino acids. CDR1 ENHRY and CDR2 SYGVKD come from the germline V gene. Trimming took 2 bases from V and 0 from J, leaving 11 bases between them. The DNA of the CDR3 is TGTGCCATCAGTGAGCTGGGACCCCCCTCTGGGGCCAACGTCCTGACTTTC. It is translated as CAISELGPPSGANVLTF.

As regards this clone: A clone one base away is much larger, so this may be a read error. The chain has TRBV7-3 and TRBJ1-1; D not certain. The CDR3 totals 13 residues. Trimming removed 2 bases from V and 1 base from J, with 5 bases in between. CDR1 is SGHTA and CDR2 is FQGTGA in the germline V gene. CDR3 protein: CASSLEENTEAFF. In nucleotides, the CDR3 is TGTGCCAGCAGCTTAGAGGAGAACACTGAAGCTTTCTTT.

The V and J genes are TRBV6-1 and TRBJ2-7, with D perhaps given as TRBD1 or TRBD2 (6 bases each). CDR3 length equals 13 residues. The germline V and J ends were trimmed by 7 bases and 0 bases, with 10 bases remaining between them. The V gene's germline CDR1 is MNHNS and CDR2 SASEGT. The CDR3 here is CASTGASSYEQYF. The CDR3 coding sequence is TGTGCCAGCACGGGGGCGAGCTCCTACGAGCAGTACTTC.

The sample holds one count of this clone. This sequence joins TRBV5-4 and TRBJ1-3, with 7 positions matching TRBD1. Losses at the gene ends were 2 bases for V and 6 bases for J; bases not matched to a gene: 11. Germline V lookup: CDR1 SGHNT, CDR2 YYREEE (reference sequence). The CDR3 extends over 16 amino acids. The CDR3 spells CASSFGTASLPNTIYF. In nucleotides, the CDR3 is TGTGCCAGCAGCTTTGGGACAGCCTCTCTGCCAAACACCATATATTTT.

J is TRBJ1-2 and V is TRBV11-2; possibly TRBD1 for D (5 bases). The CDR3 is 16 residues long. Germline loops: CDR1 SGHAT, CDR2 FQNNGV. Trimming stripped 3 bases from V and 3 bases from J, with 17 bases between. Written as DNA, the CDR3 is TGTGCCAGCAGCTTGATTGTGGGGGAGGGAGACTATGGCTACACCTTC. This codes for CASSLIVGEGDYGYTF.

The chain uses TRBV9 and TRBJ2-3; no definite D call. V was trimmed by 0 bases and J by 6 bases, leaving 14 bases between them. The CDR3 is made up of 15 amino acids. Germline CDR1 is SGDLS and CDR2 is YYNGEE. CDR3 sequence: CASSVGASQRDTQYF. CDR3 DNA: TGTGCCAGCAGCGTAGGAGCTAGTCAGCGCGATACGCAGTATTTT.

The chain combines TRBV27 with TRBJ2-4; 8 nucleotides line up with TRBD2. J was trimmed by 9 bases and V by 6 bases; bases with no gene match: 13. This CDR3 comprises 15 residues. Germline CDR1 is MNHEY and CDR2 is SMNVEV (reference sequence). The CDR3 reads CASRWDGLSGGIQYF. Here the CDR3 DNA reads TGTGCCAGCAGGTGGGACGGACTAAGCGGGGGCATTCAGTACTTC.

The chain employs TRBV5-4 and TRBJ2-5; tentatively, D is TRBD1 (6 bases). Germline loops: CDR1 SGHNT, CDR2 YYREEE (reference sequence). Between the trimmed V and J ends, which lost 3 bases and 2 bases, there was a span of 17 bases. CDR3 length: 16 residues. The CDR3, as DNA: TGTGCCAGCAGCTCAGCATTAAGACAGGCTCAAGAGACCCAGTACTTC. It codes for CASSSALRQAQETQYF.

The chain links TRBV9 to TRBJ1-2; no clear D. This CDR3 has 15 residues. Trimming took off 0 bases at V and 5 bases at J, with 14 bases between the two ends. Germline CDR1 SGDLS, CDR2 YYNGEE. The CDR3 DNA reads TGTGCCAGCAGCGTAGCTGAGGGATCCGGTTATGGCTACACCTTC. It translates to CASSVAEGSGYGYTF.

The rearrangement links TRBV19 to TRBJ2-3; TRBD1 matches 9 bases. CDR1 is LNHDA and CDR2 is SQIVND in the germline V gene (reference sequence). CDR3 length: 17 residues. Unmatched junction bases numbered 13, after V lost 6 bases and J lost 3 bases. The DNA of the CDR3 is TGTGCCAGTAGCCCGAGGGGGGGGACAGGGAGAACAGATACGCAGTATTTT. Translation: CASSPRGGTGRTDTQYF.

This clone was seen a few times. This chain uses TRBV25-1 with TRBJ1-6, with D tentatively TRBD1 (5 bases). There are 15 residues in the CDR3. In germline, CDR1 is MGHDK, CDR2 SYGVNS. Trimming pared 5 bases from V and 9 bases from J, leaving 17 bases between. The CDR3 region has the DNA TGTGCCAGCAGTAGGGGAGGGGATAGAAGTTCACCCCTCCACTTT. Its protein product is CASSRGGDRSSPLHF.

The V gene is TRBV19, the J gene TRBJ2-7, with D tentatively TRBD1 (6 bases). Trimming removed 3 bases from V and 2 bases from J, with 14 bases in between. Germline CDR1 is LNHDA and CDR2 is SQIVND (reference sequence). The CDR3 has 15 amino acids. The CDR3 region has the DNA TGTGCCAGTAGTATTCAGAACAGGGTGGCCTACGAGCAGTACTTC. This gives the protein CASSIQNRVAYEQYF.

V gene TRBV19 combines with J gene TRBJ2-2, with 8 bases that match TRBD1. CDR3 size: 14 residues. The V segment lost 7 bases and the J segment 6 bases; nucleotides outside the gene matches: 7. Germline V gene lookup returns CDR1 LNHDA and CDR2 SQIVND (reference sequence). The CDR3 protein is CASNLDRASGELFF. The CDR3 nucleotides are TGTGCCAGTAACCTGGACAGGGCGTCCGGGGAGCTGTTTTTT. The whole variable domain, filled in from reference TRBV19 and TRBJ2-2, reads DGGITQSPKYLFRKEGQNVTLSCEQNLNHDAMYWYRQDPGQGLRLIYYSQIVNDFQKGDIAEGYSVSREKKESFPLTVTSAQKNPTAFYLCASNLDRASGELFFGEGSRLTVL.

This clone was detected a few times. J is TRBJ1-2 and V is TRBV5-1, with 7 positions matching TRBD1. V lost 4 bases, J lost 4 bases, and 4 bases stayed unmatched. CDR1 SGHRS and CDR2 YFSETQ come from the germline V gene. The CDR3 has 13 amino acids. The CDR3 sequence: CASSVGQSYGYTF. CDR3 coding DNA: TGCGCCAGCAGCGTGGGACAGTCCTATGGCTACACCTTC.

This chain uses TRBV5-1 with TRBJ2-3; D could derive from TRBD1 or TRBD2 (5 bases each). Germline V gives CDR1 SGHRS, CDR2 YFSETQ. V was shortened by 6 bases and J by 0 bases, with 11 bases between the two germline ends. This CDR3 region has 14 residues. The chain's CDR3 is CASTEGWSTDTQYF. The CDR3 bases are TGCGCCAGCACCGAGGGGTGGAGCACAGATACGCAGTATTTT.

The chain is built from TRBV7-9 and TRBJ1-2; 8 bases are a match to TRBD1. The V and J ends lost 4 bases and 6 bases, in that order; junction bases with no gene match: 4. The V gene's germline CDR1 is SEHNR and CDR2 FQNEAQ (reference sequence). The CDR3 is 13 residues long. The CDR3 loop reads CASSSRQGNGYTF. The CDR3 region has the DNA TGTGCCAGCAGCTCGAGACAGGGGAATGGCTACACCTTC.

The chain has TRBV7-8 and TRBJ2-5; TRBD1 might be the D (6 bases). The end of the DNA is better explained by TRBJ2-7, so the J call may be wrong. The CDR3 spans 16 residues. Germline CDR1 and CDR2: SGHVS and FQNEAQ. This chain's CDR3 is CASSLRSLQGGNEQYF. In nucleotides, the CDR3 is TGTGCCAGCAGCTTGAGGAGTTTACAGGGTGGAAACGAGCAGTACTTC.

The chain combines TRBV30 with TRBJ2-1; 10 bases agree with TRBD2. J gave up 4 bases and V 3 bases, and 6 bases lay outside the gene matches. The germline V gene encodes CDR1 GTSNPN and CDR2 SVGIG (reference sequence). The CDR3 has 15 residues. CDR3 sequence (DNA): TGTGCCTGGAGGCAAGCGGGAGGGCTTTACAATGAGCAGTTCTTC. This gives the protein CAWRQAGGLYNEQFF.

The rearrangement uses TRBV5-1 and TRBJ1-4; D may be TRBD1 (5 bases). Germline loops: CDR1 SGHRS, CDR2 YFSETQ. Between the trimmed V and J ends, which lost 1 base and 4 bases, there was a span of 11 bases. The CDR3 has 15 amino acids. The CDR3 protein is CASSLWGRINEKLFF. The CDR3 DNA reads TGCGCCAGCAGCTTGTGGGGACGTATTAATGAAAAACTGTTTTTT.

The chain carries TRBV9 and TRBJ2-1, with D unresolved. Looked up from germline, CDR1 is SGDLS and CDR2 is YYNGEE. V lost 3 bases and J lost 3, with 7 bases in between. This CDR3 is 13 amino acids long. CDR3 in DNA: TGTGCCAGCAGCGAGTCCGACTACAATGAGCAGTTCTTC. This translates into CASSESDYNEQFF.

The chain employs TRBV7-2 and TRBJ2-7, with a tentative D call TRBD2 (5 bases). Germline V gives CDR1 SGHTA, CDR2 FQGNSA. The CDR3 has 14 amino acids. Trimming removed 5 bases at V and 0 bases at J, with 11 bases between. The CDR3 nucleotides are TGTGCCAGCAGCGAAACTAGGAGCTCCTACGAGCAGTACTTC. Translated: CASSETRSSYEQYF.

V usage is TRBV7-3 and J usage is TRBJ1-2, with unresolved D. There are 14 residues in the CDR3. V gave up 5 bases and J gave up 7 bases, with 17 bases separating them. The V gene's germline CDR1 is SGHTA and CDR2 FQGTGA. The CDR3 sequence is CASSTGPTSVGYTF. DNA of the CDR3: TGTGCCAGCAGCACCGGACCGACTTCGGTTGGCTACACCTTC.

The V and J genes are TRBV7-9 and TRBJ2-3; the match to TRBD2 covers 10 bases. The J segment lost 6 bases and the V segment lost 7 bases, leaving 7 bases of the junction unmatched. CDR3 length: 14 residues. CDR1 and CDR2 (germline): SEHNR, FQNEAQ (reference sequence). DNA of the CDR3: TGTGCCAGCAAGGAGCGGGAGGGCCCCGATACGCAGTATTTT. Its translation: CASKEREGPDTQYF.

This chain connects TRBV5-1 to TRBJ2-5, with 8 bases fitting TRBD1. The J segment lost 3 bases and the V segment lost 4 bases, leaving 8 bases of the junction unmatched. Germline V gene data show CDR1 as SGHRS and CDR2 as YFSETQ. The CDR3 runs to 15 residues. The CDR3 sequence: CASSINPGQEETQYF. The CDR3 DNA is TGCGCCAGCAGCATAAACCCGGGACAGGAAGAGACCCAGTACTTC.

V and J are TRBV2 and TRBJ1-5; the D gene is possibly TRBD1 (5 bases). Looked up from germline, CDR1 is SNHLY and CDR2 is FYNNEI. The CDR3 has 15 amino acids. V was clipped by 8 bases and J by 1 base, with 15 bases between them. CDR3 nucleotides: TGTGCCAGCTCCGGGGACTCGGTGAGCAATCAGCCCCAGCATTTT. Encoded protein: CASSGDSVSNQPQHF.

The table lists this clone with a few counts. This sequence joins TRBV5-4 and TRBJ2-3; 9 bases map to TRBD2. CDR1 SGHNT and CDR2 YYREEE come from the germline V gene (reference sequence). The trim removed 3 bases at V and 6 bases at J, leaving 11 bases unmatched. The CDR3 contains 16 residues. The CDR3 region is CASSSLDSGGADTQYF. The CDR3 bases are TGTGCCAGCAGCTCACTGGATAGCGGGGGTGCGGATACGCAGTATTTT.

In this sample, this clone turned up a few times. The chain joins TRBV4-1 to TRBJ1-1; perhaps TRBD1 as D (5 bases). Between the trimmed V and J ends, which lost 1 base and 7 bases, there was a span of 13 bases. The CDR3 contains 14 residues. Germline V gene sequence: CDR1 MGHRA, CDR2 YSYEKL. The CDR3 bases are TGCGCCAGCAGCCAAGCGGGGCGGGTGGGTGAAGCTTTCTTT. It encodes CASSQAGRVGEAFF.

The V call is TRBV7-9, the J call TRBJ2-3, with TRBD1 matching over 10 bases. The CDR3 has 15 residues. Trimming took 8 bases from V and 0 from J; bases not matched to a gene: 5. CDR1 and CDR2 from the germline V gene are SEHNR and FQNEAQ (reference sequence). The CDR3 sequence is CASRSGQGSTDTQYF. In DNA, the CDR3 is TGTGCCAGCCGATCGGGACAGGGGAGCACAGATACGCAGTATTTT.

This sequence joins TRBV20-1 and TRBJ2-1; D ambiguous. The CDR3 covers 11 residues. V was clipped by 5 bases and J by 6 bases, with 8 bases between them. CDR1 is DFQATT and CDR2 is SNEGSKA in the germline V gene (reference sequence). The CDR3 region is CSAYGSNEQFF. CDR3 bases: TGCAGTGCTTACGGTTCCAATGAGCAGTTCTTC.

This clone has just one count. This likely came from a read error, as a far larger clone is one base away. This chain joins TRBV7-9 and TRBJ2-2; TRBD2 is a possible D gene (5 bases). V dropped 1 base and J dropped 0 bases, with 6 bases sitting between them. The CDR3 is 15 residues long. Germline V lookup: CDR1 SEHNR, CDR2 FQNEAQ (reference sequence). The CDR3 spells CASSLELANTGELFF. CDR3 DNA sequence: TGTGCCAGCAGCTTAGAACTAGCGAACACCGGGGAGCTGTTTTTT.

In the case of this clone: Just one base apart from a much larger clone, this may be a read error. The chain carries TRBV5-1 and TRBJ1-1; 10 bases map to TRBD1. With V trimmed by 5 bases and J by 8 bases, 9 bases remained unmatched. Germline V gene data show CDR1 as SGHRS and CDR2 as YFSETQ. This CDR3 contains 14 residues. The CDR3 DNA reads as TGCGCCAGCAGTGGGGGACAGGGGCAGACCGAAGCTTTCTTT. Translation gives CASSGGQGQTEAFF. Using reference TRBV5-1 and TRBJ1-1 for the parts outside the CDR3, the full variable domain is KAGVTQTPRYLIKTRGQQVTLSCSPISGHRSVSWYQQTPGQGLQFLFEYFSETQRNKGNFPGRFSGRQFSNSRSEMNVSTLELGDSALYLCASSGGQGQTEAFFGQGTRLTVV.

The chain joins TRBV30 to TRBJ2-7, with 10 bases matching TRBD2. Germline CDR1 GTSNPN, CDR2 SVGIG (reference sequence). The CDR3 consists of 14 residues. V was clipped by 4 bases and J by 1 base; unmatched bases: 4. The CDR3 here is CAWKKREGSYEQYF. The CDR3 DNA sequence: TGTGCCTGGAAGAAGCGGGAGGGATCCTACGAGCAGTACTTC.